This entry lists 3 T cell receptor beta chains sequenced from one sample in a study of T cells in Graves' hyperthyroidism and ophthalmopathy. Regions amplified from RNA transcripts were the TCR beta CDR3 regions. During a first-round RT-PCR of the TCR CDR3, the HTBI primer set was used. TCRdb re-called the multiplex PCR reads with MiXCR, one entry per CDR3 protein. The table includes about 620,000 distinct CDR3 sequences, 15% to 20% detected once. Source material: blood. The receptor set was obtained from a woman in her twenties or thirties with Graves' hyperthyroidism.

V gene TRBV18 combines with J gene TRBJ1-2; D gene uncertain. Germline V CDR1 and CDR2: KGHSH, LQKENI. Trimming left V 3 bases short and J 8 bases short, with 16 bases between. This CDR3 is built from 14 residues. The CDR3 spells CASSPLDRLEGYTF. As DNA, the CDR3 is TGTGCCAGCTCACCCTTGGACCGTCTCGAGGGCTACACCTTC.

This clonotype was recorded at least ten times. V is TRBV12-3 or TRBV12-4 and J is TRBJ1-6, with TRBD1 identical over 8 bases. Unmatched junction bases numbered 11, after V lost 5 bases and J lost 11 bases. The CDR3 extends over 15 amino acids. The CDR3, as DNA: TGTGCCAGCAGTAACGGACAGGGTTTGAGGGCACCCCTCCACTTT. This translates into CASSNGQGLRAPLHF.

This clonotype occurred many times. The chain links TRBV5-1 to TRBJ2-7, with D possibly called TRBD1 or TRBD2 (5 bases each). The CDR3 spans 15 residues. The germline CDR1 and CDR2 sequences are SGHRS and YFSETQ. Trimming removed 4 bases from V and 0 bases from J, with 14 bases in between. Written as DNA, the CDR3 is TGCGCCAGCAGCCCGGGGCTGTTGAGCTCCTACGAGCAGTACTTC. This translates into CASSPGLLSSYEQYF.